The clone carrying this T cell receptor (beta chain) was seen a few times. No antigen is known for it. Sequenced material consisted of expressed TCRB transcripts (all of the isolated RNA was reverse transcribed). The average read count of naive, central memory and regulatory T cell samples was about 3.3 million. Assay used: immunoSEQ multiplex PCR; TCRdb lists only in-frame clones, some missing. The repertoire consists of 400,000 or so clones, with over 8.5% occurring once and the leading ten covering roughly 0.6%. The sample belongs to a study of beta chain features in type 1 diabetes. Overall study results and limits: The study found fewer insertions and more deletions at VDJ junctions in type 1 diabetes patients. A moderate, significant TCRB CDR3 shortening appeared in type 1 diabetes across four CD4+ subsets.

This receptor was obtained from a man younger than 40 with type 1 diabetes. The sequencing sample was made of central memory CD4+ T cells from blood.

This chain's CDR3 is CASSPTRVVGDTQYF. The CDR3 DNA reads as TGTGCCAGCAGTCCGACTAGAGTGGTGGGAGATACGCAGTATTTT. This sequence joins TRBV28 and TRBJ2-3, with D perhaps TRBD2 (6 bases). Germline lookup yields CDR1 MDHEN and CDR2 SYDVKM. V shed 5 bases and J shed 5 bases, with 17 bases lying between them. The length of the CDR3 is 15 residues.